This entry concerns a single TCR beta chain. This sample stems from a study of blood T cell repertoires in COVID-19. The V gene's germline CDR1 is WNHNN and CDR2 SYGVQD (reference sequence). The V gene end was trimmed by 5 bases and the J gene end by 5 bases; junction bases not matched to a gene: 8. CDR3 size: 15 residues. Clones were read by immunoSEQ multiplex PCR, and TCRdb kept only the in-frame ones, dropping some. This table has 130,000 or so clones, 87% appearing once. The sample taken for sequencing was peripheral blood. The clonotype originates from a man aged 50 or older with active COVID-19. This chain uses TRBV10-1 with TRBJ1-2; 10 nucleotides align to TRBD1. This CDR3 is CASSTRQGALYGYTF. The CDR3 DNA sequence: TGCGCCAGCAGTACCAGACAGGGGGCTTTGTATGGCTACACCTTC.